This T cell receptor (beta chain) was observed in a study of blood T cell repertoires in COVID-19. Whole-study context: Samples of COVID-19 (acute and convalescent) were obtained from the United States, Italy and Spain. The analysed material was cDNA or gDNA that came from T cells, B-cell-depleted T cells, or PBMCs.

This CDR3 is 15 amino acids long. The V and J ends lost 3 bases and 7 bases, in that order; junction bases with no gene match: 9. Germline V lookup: CDR1 KGHSH, CDR2 LQKENI. TCRdb's copy holds only in-frame clones and misses some; the assay was immunoSEQ multiplex PCR. Of around 170,000 clones listed, under 85% are singletons. The V call is TRBV18, the J call TRBJ1-1, with TRBD1 matching over 9 bases. The receptor comes from a woman between 40 and 50 years old with acute or convalescent COVID-19. The specimen sequenced was peripheral blood. The CDR3 is CASSPREDRGGEAFF. For the CDR3, the DNA is TGTGCCAGCTCACCCCGAGAAGACAGGGGGGGTGAAGCTTTCTTT.